A single sample gave rise to the 20 T cell receptor beta chains below, sequenced in a study of T cell responses to AZD1222 COVID-19 vaccine. Using immunoSEQ multiplex PCR, the repertoire was profiled, and TCRdb retains in-frame clones only, with some absent. The data show about 140,000 clones, 92% seen once. Material: peripheral blood, obtained on day 0 of AZD1222 vaccination. Every receptor here comes from an adult in good health.

The chain recombines TRBV5-1 with TRBJ2-1; D not certain. Trimming pared 7 bases from V and 7 bases from J, leaving 15 bases between. CDR1 and CDR2 from the germline V gene are SGHRS and YFSETQ. The CDR3 is made up of 13 amino acids. In DNA form, the CDR3 reads TGCGCCAGCGGTCCCTCCTTCGATAATGAGCAGTTCTTC. It is translated as CASGPSFDNEQFF.

The chain employs TRBV28 and TRBJ1-3, with D unresolved. Trimming removed 6 bases at V and 0 bases at J, with 15 bases between. The CDR3 is 16 amino acids. From germline, CDR1 is MDHEN and CDR2 SYDVKM. The CDR3 region has the DNA TGTGCCAGCAGCTCGGGCGGCGTTAGCTCTGGAAACACCATATATTTT. This sequence encodes CASSSGGVSSGNTIYF.

The sample holds a few counts of this clone. The chain uses TRBV7-2 and TRBJ2-7, with TRBD1 identical over 7 bases. The CDR3 spans 14 residues. The junction had 8 bases not matched to a gene; V was cut back by 5 bases and J by 4 bases. Germline V gives CDR1 SGHTA, CDR2 FQGNSA. In nucleotides, the CDR3 is TGTGCCAGCAGCATAAATGGGGACAGATACGAGCAGTACTTC. This encodes CASSINGDRYEQYF.

The CDR3, as DNA: TGTGCCAGCAGTTATCTCAATTTCGACACTGAAGCTTTCTTT. Its protein product is CASSYLNFDTEAFF. The chain couples TRBV6-5 to TRBJ1-1; D remains ambiguous. The CDR3 is 14 amino acids. The V gene's germline CDR1 is MNHEY and CDR2 SVGAGI. V was shortened by 3 bases and J by 3 bases, with 11 bases between the two germline ends.

This clone was counted a few times. The rearrangement uses TRBV6-4 and TRBJ2-1, with D perhaps TRBD2 (6 bases). With 4 bases removed from V and 4 bases from J, the gap between germline ends came to 14 bases. CDR1 and CDR2 (germline): MRHNA, SNTAGT. This CDR3 comprises 15 residues. Here the CDR3 reads CASSVREEGYNEQFF. CDR3 in DNA: TGTGCCAGCAGTGTAAGGGAGGAGGGGTACAATGAGCAGTTCTTC.

The V call is TRBV29-1, the J call TRBJ1-2; D is uncertain. The V gene lost 2 bases and the J gene lost 2 bases, with 15 bases spanning the gap. Germline loops: CDR1 SQVTM, CDR2 ANQGSEA. This CDR3 is built from 15 residues. The CDR3, as DNA: TGCAGCGTTGAAAATGTAGTCAGCACAAACTATGGCTACACCTTC. This encodes CSVENVVSTNYGYTF.

This rearrangement joins TRBV23-1 to TRBJ2-3, with 11 bases aligning to TRBD1. TRBV23-1 is an ORF, with its function uncertain. The J segment lost 5 bases and the V segment lost 8 bases, leaving 9 bases of the junction unmatched. The CDR3 has 15 residues. Written as DNA, the CDR3 is TGCGCCAGCGGACCCGGACAGGGGGCGATAGATACGCAGTATTTT. This codes for CASGPGQGAIDTQYF.

The chain carries TRBV7-3 and TRBJ2-2; D is unclear. The CDR3 consists of 14 residues. Germline values: CDR1 SGHTA, CDR2 FQGTGA. The V and J ends lost 1 base and 3 bases respectively, with 6 bases between them. DNA for the CDR3: TGTGCCAGCAGCTTAATTGCGGACACCGGGGAGCTGTTTTTT. The encoded protein is CASSLIADTGELFF.

The chain couples TRBV3-1 (or the pseudogene TRBV3-2) to TRBJ1-2; 7 bases align to TRBD1. Germline-derived CDR1 and CDR2 are LGHDT and YNNKEL (reference sequence). The CDR3 spans 15 residues. Trimming took 0 bases from V and 2 from J; bases not matched to a gene: 3. CDR3 residues: CASSQDMTGNYGYTF. In nucleotides, the CDR3 is TGTGCCAGCAGCCAAGATATGACAGGGAACTATGGCTACACCTTC.

This clone was observed a few times. The gene calls are TRBV6-5 and TRBJ1-3; D is undetermined. CDR1 is MNHEY and CDR2 is SVGAGI in the germline V gene. Trimming took 2 bases from V and 0 from J, leaving 2 bases between them. This CDR3 region has 13 residues. The CDR3 here is CASSYGSGNTIYF. The CDR3 nucleotides are TGTGCCAGCAGTTACGGCTCTGGAAACACCATATATTTT.

CDR3 bases: TGTGCCAGCAGTTTAAGCCAGGGGAATCAGCCCCAGCATTTT. It translates to CASSLSQGNQPQHF. V is TRBV27 and J is TRBJ1-5, with a tentative D call TRBD1 (6 bases). CDR3 length equals 14 residues. Germline-derived CDR1 and CDR2 are MNHEY and SMNVEV (reference sequence). The V end lost 2 bases, the J end lost 4 bases, and 9 bases lay between the germline ends.

This chain joins TRBV4-3 and TRBJ2-7; 7 bases line up with TRBD2. Germline trimming cut 1 base from V and 0 bases from J; bases unmatched to any gene: 0. Germline V gives CDR1 LGHNA, CDR2 YSLEER. The CDR3 spans 14 residues. CDR3 sequence (DNA): TGCGCCAGCAGCCAAGGACTAGCCTCCTACGAGCAGTACTTC. Its translation is CASSQGLASYEQYF.

The chain links TRBV4-2 to TRBJ1-2; D gene uncertain. V lost 0 bases, J lost 4 bases, and 12 bases lay in between. The CDR3 runs to 15 residues. The V gene's germline CDR1 is LGHNA and CDR2 YNFKEQ. The DNA for the CDR3 is TGTGCCAGCAGCCAAGACCAGAATCGGGCCTATGGCTACACCTTC. Translated, it gives CASSQDQNRAYGYTF.

The J gene is TRBJ1-1, the V gene TRBV5-1; 10 nucleotides agree with TRBD1. The CDR3 is made up of 15 amino acids. Trimming removed 4 bases from V and 6 bases from J; junction bases left unmatched: 9. Germline CDR1 reads SGHRS; CDR2 reads YFSETQ. DNA for the CDR3: TGCGCCAGCAGCCCTCAACCGGGGACAGGGGCTGAAGCTTTCTTT. Translating gives CASSPQPGTGAEAFF.

The chain carries TRBV13 and TRBJ1-4; the D is unclear. V lost 5 bases, J lost 7 bases, and 14 bases lay in between. CDR1 PRHDT and CDR2 FYEKMQ come from the germline V gene (reference sequence). The CDR3 is made up of 14 amino acids. As DNA, the CDR3 is TGTGCCAGCAGCCCCCAAAGGAGAGGTGAAAAACTGTTTTTT. The encoded protein is CASSPQRRGEKLFF.

This clone was counted a single time. This chain links TRBV28 with TRBJ2-5; maybe TRBD2 (6 bases). Germline CDR1 reads MDHEN; CDR2 reads SYDVKM. CDR3 length equals 13 residues. V was trimmed by 8 bases and J by 6 bases, leaving 16 bases between them. As DNA, the CDR3 is TGTGCCAGCGGAGGGTTCGGGCGTCAGACCCAGTACTTC. It specifies CASGGFGRQTQYF.

The chain links TRBV5-1 to TRBJ2-5; 7 positions agree with TRBD1. The V segment lost 5 bases and the J segment 4 bases; nucleotides outside the gene matches: 11. This CDR3 is 15 amino acids long. CDR1 is SGHRS and CDR2 is YFSETQ in the germline V gene. CDR3 DNA sequence: TGCGCCAGCAGTCTGACAGGGTATCGGTCAGAGACCCAGTACTTC. Protein: CASSLTGYRSETQYF.

This rearrangement joins TRBV9 to TRBJ1-3; D might be TRBD1 (5 bases). CDR1 and CDR2 from the germline V gene are SGDLS and YYNGEE. With 3 bases removed from V and 0 bases from J, the gap between germline ends came to 25 bases. The CDR3 is 20 residues long. CDR3 bases: TGTGCCAGCAGCGACGTACGCCGAGGGGACCAATCTCGCTCTGGAAACACCATATATTTT. Encoded protein: CASSDVRRGDQSRSGNTIYF. Full variable domain (remainder filled in from reference TRBV9 and TRBJ1-3): DSGVTQTPKHLITATGQRVTLRCSPRSGDLSVYWYQQSLDQGLQFLIQYYNGEERAKGNILERFSAQQFPDLHSELNLSSLELGDSALYFCASSDVRRGDQSRSGNTIYFGEGSWLTVV.

This clone has a single count. This chain uses TRBV6-2 or TRBV6-3 with TRBJ2-1; 7 nucleotides line up with TRBD1. There are 16 residues in the CDR3. Trimming took 2 bases from V and 8 from J; bases not matched to a gene: 12. CDR1 MNHEY and CDR2 SVGEGT come from the germline V gene. This CDR3 is CASSYNRQGLGDEQFF. The CDR3 DNA reads as TGTGCCAGCAGTTACAATCGACAGGGCCTTGGCGATGAGCAGTTCTTC.

CDR3 in amino acids: CASSLLPNEQFF. The CDR3 DNA is TGTGCCAGCAGTTTACTACCGAATGAGCAGTTCTTC. This chain joins TRBV6-2 or TRBV6-3 and TRBJ2-1; D gene ambiguous. The germline V gene encodes CDR1 MNHEY and CDR2 SVGEGT. Trimming stripped 4 bases from V and 7 bases from J, with 8 bases between. The CDR3 contains 12 residues.